A single sample is the source of the 15 T cell receptor beta chains below, sequenced in a study of blood T cell repertoires in COVID-19. TCRdb's table, derived via immunoSEQ multiplex PCR, lists solely in-frame clones and lacks some. The data contain approximately 220,000 clones, less than 90% of them singletons. The specimen sequenced was peripheral blood. The receptors were sampled from a man aged 35-49 years with acute or convalescent COVID-19.

The V call is TRBV6-2 or TRBV6-3, the J call TRBJ1-2, with D maybe TRBD1 (5 bases). The V and J ends lost 4 bases and 6 bases respectively, with 15 bases between them. CDR3 length equals 14 residues. Germline CDR1 reads MNHEY; CDR2 reads SVGEGT. The DNA for the CDR3 is TGTGCCAGCAGTTTTTTACAGGTATCAAATGGCTACACCTTC. It specifies CASSFLQVSNGYTF.

J is TRBJ1-2 and V is TRBV10-2, with no clear D. Per the germline V gene, CDR1 is WSHSY and CDR2 is SAAADI. The V and J ends lost 4 bases and 1 base respectively, with 7 bases between them. This CDR3 is 13 amino acids long. CDR3 region: CASSGQDNYGYTF. The CDR3 nucleotides read TGCGCCAGCAGTGGGCAGGATAACTATGGCTACACCTTC.

This chain links TRBV1 with TRBJ1-2; TRBD1, the table's D call, was not compared with the DNA. TRBV1 is a pseudogene segment. This CDR3 region has 15 residues. The CDR3 DNA follows: TGCACCAGCACCCCAAGGACAGGGGCCGTATGTAGGTACACCTTC. It specifies CTSTPRTGAVCRYTF.

The chain links TRBV4-1 to TRBJ2-7; TRBD2 is a possible D gene (6 bases). The length of the CDR3 is 17 residues. Trimming removed 4 bases from V and 0 bases from J, with 19 bases in between. Germline CDR1 and CDR2: MGHRA and YSYEKL. In nucleotides, the CDR3 is TGCGCCAGCAGCCTTCTATCGGGAGTCGAGGGCTCCTACGAGCAGTACTTC. Translation: CASSLLSGVEGSYEQYF.

The chain combines TRBV2 with TRBJ1-5, with no clear D. Germline V gene sequence: CDR1 SNHLY, CDR2 FYNNEI. The V end lost 7 bases, the J end lost 1 base, and 8 bases lay between the germline ends. The CDR3 covers 13 residues. This CDR3 reads CASTGWSNQPQHF. CDR3 in DNA: TGTGCCAGCACGGGGTGGAGCAATCAGCCCCAGCATTTT.

V is TRBV10-3 and J is TRBJ1-3; D is unclear. V lost 10 bases and J 2 bases, leaving 9 bases between the germline ends. The CDR3 runs to 12 residues. Germline V lookup: CDR1 ENHRY, CDR2 SYGVKD. CDR3 amino acids: CATQSPGNTIYF. The CDR3 coding sequence is TGTGCCACCCAGTCCCCTGGAAACACCATATATTTT.

The chain has TRBV6-5 and TRBJ1-6; a weak D match, TRBD1 (5 bases). Germline loops: CDR1 MNHEY, CDR2 SVGAGI. This CDR3 has 14 amino acids. Trimming shortened V by 2 bases and J by 9 bases, and 11 bases separated the two germline ends. CDR3 residues: CASSYREGTSPLHF. The CDR3 nucleotides read TGTGCCAGCAGTTACAGGGAGGGGACTTCACCCCTCCACTTT.

The chain links TRBV5-4 to TRBJ2-2; D perhaps matches TRBD1 (6 bases). The length of the CDR3 is 17 residues. V lost 0 bases and J lost 2, with 14 bases in between. Germline V gene sequence: CDR1 SGHNT, CDR2 YYREEE (reference sequence). As DNA, the CDR3 is TGTGCCAGCAGCTTGGATGGGGGCGTTTTAAACACCGGGGAGCTGTTTTTT. Translated, it gives CASSLDGGVLNTGELFF.

This sequence joins TRBV7-2 and TRBJ1-2, with a weak D call TRBD1 (6 bases). Germline V gene lookup returns CDR1 SGHTA and CDR2 FQGNSA. The CDR3 is made up of 12 amino acids. The germline V and J ends were trimmed by 6 bases and 8 bases, with 13 bases remaining between them. The CDR3, as DNA: TGTGCCAGCAGTTTTAACAGGGAAGGCTACACCTTC. Translation gives CASSFNREGYTF. Full variable domain (rest looked up from reference TRBV7-2 and TRBJ1-2): GAGVSQSPSNKVTEKGKDVELRCDPISGHTALYWYRQSLGQGLEFLIYFQGNSAPDKSGLPSDRFSAERTGGSVSTLTIQRTQQEDSAVYLCASSFNREGYTFGSGTRLTVV.

The chain links TRBV7-2 to TRBJ2-3; TRBD2 agrees at 7 bases. V lost 2 bases, J lost 0 bases, and 2 bases stayed unmatched. The CDR3 has 15 amino acids. CDR1 SGHTA and CDR2 FQGNSA come from the germline V gene. This CDR3 is CASSLWRESTDTQYF. The CDR3, as DNA: TGTGCCAGCAGCTTATGGCGGGAGAGCACAGATACGCAGTATTTT.

This rearrangement joins TRBV25-1 to TRBJ2-7; 10 positions match TRBD1. This CDR3 region has 14 residues. In germline, CDR1 is MGHDK, CDR2 SYGVNS. V trimming: 3 bases; J trimming: 7 bases; junction bases outside the gene matches: 6. The CDR3 loop is CASSERQGAREQYF. The DNA of the CDR3 is TGTGCCAGCAGTGAGAGACAGGGGGCGCGGGAGCAGTACTTC.

J is TRBJ2-3 and V is TRBV18; D is possibly TRBD2 (6 bases). Trimming removed 0 bases from V and 5 bases from J, with 15 bases in between. The CDR3 has 16 amino acids. Per germline, CDR1 KGHSH and CDR2 LQKENI. The CDR3 sequence: CASSPPFLGGEDTQYF. The CDR3 coding sequence is TGTGCCAGCTCACCACCATTTCTCGGGGGAGAAGATACGCAGTATTTT.

This chain joins TRBV6-1 and TRBJ1-5; TRBD1 matches 8 bases. This CDR3 comprises 17 residues. Germline loops: CDR1 MNHNS, CDR2 SASEGT. Trimming took 1 base from V and 3 from J; bases not matched to a gene: 8. CDR3 sequence: CASSEVYRGIYNQPQHF. The CDR3 DNA reads as TGTGCCAGCAGTGAAGTCTACAGGGGGATCTACAATCAGCCCCAGCATTTT.

This clone has a single count. The V and J genes are TRBV6-6 and TRBJ2-3; the match to TRBD2 covers 8 bases. Germline CDR1 and CDR2: MNHNY and SVGAGI (reference sequence). Germline trimming cut 4 bases from V and 4 bases from J; bases unmatched to any gene: 10. The CDR3 consists of 16 residues. CDR3 in DNA: TGTGCCAGCAGTTCGGCGGGCGGGGGGCTGGCAGATACGCAGTATTTT. Amino acid sequence: CASSSAGGGLADTQYF.

This chain connects TRBV4-1 to TRBJ2-1; 9 bases are a match to TRBD2. CDR3 size: 17 residues. The V segment lost 6 bases and the J segment 1 base; nucleotides outside the gene matches: 10. Germline values: CDR1 MGHRA, CDR2 YSYEKL. This CDR3 is CASSQHLTSGSYNEQFF. CDR3 DNA: TGCGCCAGCAGTCAGCATTTGACTAGCGGTTCCTACAATGAGCAGTTCTTC.